Sequencing of this TCR beta chain was carried out in a study of molecular identifiers for immune sequencing clone quantification. This clonotype was observed many times. Antigen: not known. Study conclusions and caveats: Whereas clones above 20 RNA copies held under 1% of naive-cell molecules, they held over 98% of effector molecules.

In the sort, naive CD8 T cells were defined as CD8+CD4-CCR7+CD45RA+. Bulk TCR libraries used previously described methods and listed TCR primers. TCRdb re-derived calls from the PCR reads in MiXCR, one entry per CDR3 protein. The data show more than 450,000 distinct CDR3 sequences, about 25% seen once. This TCR was recovered from a human donor in good health. Some libraries in this study had Jurkat cell RNA spiked in. The sample consisted of naive CD8+ T cells from blood, with Jurkat cell RNA spiked in. Subset given: FACS-sorted CD8+CD4-CCR7+CD45RA+ naive T cells.

CDR3 sequence reads: CASSPWTEMNTEAFF. For the CDR3, the DNA is TGTGCCAGCAGCCCTTGGACAGAGATGAACACTGAAGCTTTCTTT. The chain is built from TRBV6-2 or TRBV6-3 and TRBJ1-1; perhaps TRBD1 as D (6 bases). Trimming shortened V by 6 bases and J by 0 bases, and 14 bases separated the two germline ends. The CDR3 is 15 amino acids. Germline CDR1 reads MNHEY; CDR2 reads SVGEGT.